These T cell receptor beta chains were read from a single sample in a study of T-cell reconstitution after alpha-beta-depleted transplantation in children. TCRdb re-derived calls from the PCR reads in MiXCR, one entry per CDR3 protein. This sample has 700,000 to 950,000 distinct CDR3 sequences, with 15% to 20% found just once. Specimen: PBMCs, mostly from graft donor cells, collected 360 days after TCRalphabeta/CD19-depleted stem cell transplant. These receptors were collected from a male patient younger than 18 who had a stem cell transplant for acute lymphoblastic leukemia, so the T cells may come from the graft donor. Both conserved end residues are part of each CDR3. D genes are given only for firm matches. The size entry is marked missing in some rows and otherwise reads once, few, many or a size class.

size: few
length: 15
J: TRBJ1-1
D: -
V: TRBV4-1
DNA: TGCGCCAGCAGCCAAGATCCTACACTGAACACTGAAGCTTTCTTT
CDR3: CASSQDPTLNTEAFF

size: few
length: 11
J: TRBJ2-5
D: -
V: TRBV12-5
DNA: TGTGCTAGTGCCCTGGTCGGGCGCCCGTACTTC
CDR3: CASALVGRPYF

size: once
length: 15
J: TRBJ2-1
D: TRBD2
V: TRBV4-1
DNA: TGCGCCAGCAGCAGAGAGGGCGGGAGGGGCGATGAGCAGTTCTTC
CDR3: CASSREGGRGDEQFF

size: many
length: 16
J: TRBJ2-7
D: TRBD2
V: TRBV7-2
DNA: TGTGCCAGCAGCTTAGTGGCTAGCGGGAGCTCCTACGAGCAGTACTTC
CDR3: CASSLVASGSSYEQYF

size: -
length: 13
J: TRBJ2-7
D: -
V: TRBV2
DNA: TGTGCCAGCAGTGAAGCAGGGGACTACGAGCAGTACTTC
CDR3: CASSEAGDYEQYF

size: -
length: 14
J: TRBJ2-7
D: -
V: TRBV19
DNA: TGTGCCAGTATGGGATACAGTCCTTCCTACGAGCAGTACTTC
CDR3: CASMGYSPSYEQYF

size: many
length: 12
J: TRBJ2-5
D: -
V: TRBV25-1
DNA: TGTGCCAGCAGTGGACCAAAAGAGACCCAGTACTTC
CDR3: CASSGPKETQYF

size: -
length: 12
J: TRBJ2-5
D: -
V: TRBV13
DNA: TGTGCCAGCAGCTTAACTAAGGAGACCCAGTACTTC
CDR3: CASSLTKETQYF

size: few
length: 17
J: TRBJ1-4
D: TRBD1
V: TRBV25-1
DNA: TGTGCCAGCAGTGGGAATCGGCGGGACAGGGGAACTGAAAAACTGTTTTTT
CDR3: CASSGNRRDRGTEKLFF

size: few
length: 19
J: TRBJ2-2
D: TRBD2
V: TRBV7-2
DNA: TGTGCCAGCAGCTTAGGGATAACTAGCGGGAGGACGAACACCGGGGAGCTGTTTTTT
CDR3: CASSLGITSGRTNTGELFF

size: few
length: 12
J: TRBJ2-7
D: -
V: TRBV10-3
DNA: TGTGCCATCAGTCCGAGGGAATACGAGCAGTACTTC
CDR3: CAISPREYEQYF

size: few
length: 14
J: TRBJ2-5
D: -
V: TRBV5-1
DNA: TGCGCCAGCAGCTTCGGGCTGTTCCAAGAGACCCAGTACTTC
CDR3: CASSFGLFQETQYF

size: few
length: 15
J: TRBJ2-1
D: -
V: TRBV4-1
DNA: TGCGCCAGCAGCCAAGAGAGGCTAGCTTACAATGAGCAGTTCTTC
CDR3: CASSQERLAYNEQFF

size: -
length: 13
J: TRBJ2-1
D: TRBD2
V: TRBV20-1
DNA: TGCAGTGCCCTTAGCGGGAGGGGGAGTGAGCAGTTCTTC
CDR3: CSALSGRGSEQFF

size: -
length: 13
J: TRBJ1-1
D: -
V: TRBV20-1
DNA: TGCAGTGCTAGAGCCTCGGCCCAGACTGAAGCTTTCTTT
CDR3: CSARASAQTEAFF

size: -
length: 15
J: TRBJ2-7
D: TRBD1
V: TRBV3-1
DNA: TGTGCCAGCAGCCCCTGGGACAGGGGGAGGTACGAGCAGTACTTC
CDR3: CASSPWDRGRYEQYF

size: -
length: 14
J: TRBJ2-2
D: -
V: TRBV29-1
DNA: TGCAGCGTTAAAGGGGGGGTAACCACCGGGGAGCTGTTTTTT
CDR3: CSVKGGVTTGELFF

size: many
length: 18
J: TRBJ1-2
D: -
V: TRBV27
DNA: TGTGCCAGCAGTTCCCGTTCCATGCGACTTGGAGCTAACTATGGCTACACCTTC
CDR3: CASSSRSMRLGANYGYTF

size: -
length: 16
J: TRBJ1-5
D: TRBD1
V: TRBV29-1
DNA: TGCAGCGTTGAAGATAGCGGGACAGGGAGTAATCAGCCCCAGCATTTT
CDR3: CSVEDSGTGSNQPQHF

size: few
length: 14
J: TRBJ2-1
D: -
V: TRBV4-2
DNA: TGTGCCAGCAGCCAAAGCCCGGGGTACAATGAGCAGTTCTTC
CDR3: CASSQSPGYNEQFF

size: few
length: 16
J: TRBJ2-7
D: -
V: TRBV5-1
DNA: TGCGCCAGCAAGGGACTTCTAGATCCCCCCCACTACGAGCAGTACTTC
CDR3: CASKGLLDPPHYEQYF

size: -
length: 18
J: TRBJ2-7
D: TRBD2
V: TRBV20-1
DNA: TGCAGTGCTAGAGGCCCAGCTAGCGGGAGGGCCCGACTTAACGAGCAGTACTTC
CDR3: CSARGPASGRARLNEQYF

size: -
length: 12
J: TRBJ1-1
D: -
V: TRBV7-9
DNA: TGTGCCAGCAGCCCCAGTAACACTGAAGCTTTCTTT
CDR3: CASSPSNTEAFF

size: few
length: 12
J: TRBJ1-5
D: -
V: TRBV21-1
DNA: TGTGGGGGGTTGGATAGCAATCAGCCCCAGCATTTT
CDR3: CGGLDSNQPQHF

size: few
length: 14
J: TRBJ2-5
D: TRBD2
V: TRBV5-1
DNA: TGCGCCAGCAGCTTGCAGTCGGGAGGGGAGACCCAGTACTTC
CDR3: CASSLQSGGETQYF

size: -
length: 20
J: TRBJ2-6
D: TRBD2
V: TRBV5-1
DNA: TGCGCCAGCAGCTTTTGGCCCCGGACTAGCGGGAGCTCTGGGGCCAACGTCCTGACTTTC
CDR3: CASSFWPRTSGSSGANVLTF

size: few
length: 18
J: TRBJ2-1
D: -
V: TRBV11-1
DNA: TGTGCCAGCAGCCCAGGGGGAATAGCGGGGCGCTCCTACAATGAGCAGTTCTTC
CDR3: CASSPGGIAGRSYNEQFF

size: -
length: 16
J: TRBJ2-3
D: TRBD1
V: TRBV7-3
DNA: TGTGCCAGCAGCTTATCCGCAGGGGGACACACAGATACGCAGTATTTT
CDR3: CASSLSAGGHTDTQYF

size: -
length: 17
J: TRBJ2-3
D: -
V: TRBV25-1
DNA: TGTGCCAGCAGTGGAACTTGGGGACCGCTGAGCACAGATACGCAGTATTTT
CDR3: CASSGTWGPLSTDTQYF

size: many
length: 13
J: TRBJ2-1
D: -
V: TRBV10-2
DNA: TGCGCCAGCACCCCAGGGGCCTACAATGAGCAGTTCTTC
CDR3: CASTPGAYNEQFF

size: many
length: 16
J: TRBJ2-1
D: -
V: TRBV12-3/TRBV12-4
DNA: TGTGCCAGCAGCCAAAACGGCGGGGTTAGGGACAATGAGCAGTTCTTC
CDR3: CASSQNGGVRDNEQFF

size: few
length: 15
J: TRBJ1-1
D: TRBD1
V: TRBV25-1
DNA: TGTGCCAGCAGTGAAGGGGGACAGGTAAACACTGAAGCTTTCTTT
CDR3: CASSEGGQVNTEAFF

size: -
length: 15
J: TRBJ2-5
D: TRBD2
V: TRBV7-3
DNA: TGTGCCAGCAGCTTCGCCGGGACTAGGCAAGAGACCCAGTACTTC
CDR3: CASSFAGTRQETQYF

size: -
length: 16
J: TRBJ2-6
D: TRBD2
V: TRBV5-1
DNA: TGCGCCAGCATCGGAGCGGGAGTAGCAGGGGCCAACGTCCTGACTTTC
CDR3: CASIGAGVAGANVLTF

size: -
length: 13
J: TRBJ1-4
D: -
V: TRBV5-1
DNA: TGCGCCAGCAGCTTGGACGGACAGTCGGGGAGGTTTTTT
CDR3: CASSLDGQSGRFF

size: -
length: 16
J: TRBJ2-1
D: TRBD2
V: TRBV12-3/TRBV12-4
DNA: TGTGCCAGCAGCAACCTACTAGCGGACTCCTACAATGAGCAGTTCTTC
CDR3: CASSNLLADSYNEQFF

size: few
length: 13
J: TRBJ2-5
D: -
V: TRBV20-1
DNA: TGCAGTGCTAGGGAGACTGGAGAAGAGACCCAGTACTTC
CDR3: CSARETGEETQYF

size: -
length: 16
J: TRBJ2-4
D: TRBD2
V: TRBV7-8
DNA: TGTGCCAGCAGCCCCAGGGAGCGGGAGGGGAAAAACATTCAGTACTTC
CDR3: CASSPREREGKNIQYF

size: -
length: 15
J: TRBJ1-1
D: TRBD1
V: TRBV3-1
DNA: TGTGCCAGCAGCCAAGGACAGGGTTTGATCACTGAAGCTTTCTTT
CDR3: CASSQGQGLITEAFF

size: few
length: 14
J: TRBJ2-7
D: -
V: TRBV27
DNA: TGTGCCAGCAGTATAGGACAGTCCTCCTACGAGCAGTACTTC
CDR3: CASSIGQSSYEQYF

size: -
length: 14
J: TRBJ2-7
D: -
V: TRBV7-9
DNA: TGTGCCAGCAGCCACATCTTAGAGACCGCCGAGCAGTACTTC
CDR3: CASSHILETAEQYF

size: few
length: 14
J: TRBJ2-1
D: TRBD1
V: TRBV24-1
DNA: TGTGCCACCCAGGGGACAGATTCCTACAATGAGCAGTTCTTC
CDR3: CATQGTDSYNEQFF

size: few
length: 20
J: TRBJ2-7
D: TRBD1
V: TRBV10-1
DNA: TGCGCCAGCAGTGGGACAGGGGGACGAGCGCCTCGAATTCGGACCTACGAGCAGTACTTC
CDR3: CASSGTGGRAPRIRTYEQYF

size: -
length: 18
J: TRBJ2-7
D: TRBD1
V: TRBV27
DNA: TGTGCCAGCAGCCCGACAGGGGGCTTCGGGATTCTAACCTACGAGCAGTACTTC
CDR3: CASSPTGGFGILTYEQYF

size: few
length: 11
J: TRBJ1-1
D: -
V: TRBV7-9
DNA: TGTGCCAGCAGCTTAGTTCCAGGGCTGTTCTTT
CDR3: CASSLVPGLFF

size: -
length: 13
J: TRBJ1-2
D: -
V: TRBV5-1
DNA: TGCGCCAGCACCAACCCCACTAACTATGGCTACACCTTC
CDR3: CASTNPTNYGYTF

size: few
length: 11
J: TRBJ2-7
D: -
V: TRBV6-2/TRBV6-3
DNA: TGTGCCAGCAGCCACCCATGGGAGCAGTACTTC
CDR3: CASSHPWEQYF

size: -
length: 13
J: TRBJ1-5
D: -
V: TRBV19
DNA: TGTGCCAGTAGTAACCCCCGGGTCCAGCCCCAGCATTTT
CDR3: CASSNPRVQPQHF

size: -
length: 19
J: TRBJ1-4
D: -
V: TRBV12-3/TRBV12-4
DNA: TGTGCCAGCAGTTTTACATTGGGGGCAGGAACCTCAACTAATGAAAAACTGTTTTTT
CDR3: CASSFTLGAGTSTNEKLFF